Presented here are 25 T cell receptor beta chains from one specimen sequenced in a study of OX40 agonist ivuxolimab in advanced cancers. The data were produced by immunoSEQ multiplex PCR, yet TCRdb's version contains in-frame clones alone and is incomplete. The top ten clones hold over 25% of a sample with 20,000 or so clones, 80% to 90% of them seen once. The sample in question was CD4+ or CD8+ T cells sorted from blood, obtained in a trial of the OX40 agonist ivuxolimab. The receptor set was obtained from an adult with an advanced solid tumor such as melanoma, head and neck, liver or kidney cancer.

The chain combines TRBV28 with TRBJ2-7, with D possibly TRBD2 on 5 matching bases. Germline-derived CDR1 and CDR2 are MDHEN and SYDVKM. V lost 3 bases, J lost 1 base, and 7 bases lay in between. The CDR3 runs to 13 residues. The CDR3 loop reads CASSFQRSYEQYF. The CDR3 DNA is TGTGCCAGCAGTTTCCAGCGGTCCTACGAGCAGTACTTC.

The chain joins TRBV5-4 to TRBJ2-7; D tentatively reads TRBD1 or TRBD2 (5 bases each). V lost 2 bases to trimming and J lost 5 bases, with 8 bases between them. The CDR3 spans 12 residues. Per germline, CDR1 SGHNT and CDR2 YYREEE (reference sequence). The CDR3 here is CASSFSGHEQYF. DNA of the CDR3: TGTGCCAGCAGCTTCTCGGGGCACGAGCAGTACTTC.

The chain combines TRBV28 with TRBJ2-7, with D perhaps being TRBD1 or TRBD2 (5 bases each). Germline values: CDR1 MDHEN, CDR2 SYDVKM. CDR3 size: 13 residues. The germline V and J ends were trimmed by 3 bases and 5 bases, with 11 bases remaining between them. CDR3 sequence (DNA): TGTGCCAGCAGTTTGAGCGGACACAACGAGCAGTACTTC. The encoded protein is CASSLSGHNEQYF.

V and J are TRBV27 and TRBJ2-2, with D perhaps matching TRBD2 (6 bases). The CDR3 contains 14 residues. Between the trimmed V and J ends, which lost 7 bases and 5 bases, there was a span of 14 bases. Germline values: CDR1 MNHEY, CDR2 SMNVEV (reference sequence). The CDR3: CASNFGSLTGELFF. In DNA, the CDR3 is TGTGCCAGCAACTTCGGGAGTCTGACCGGGGAGCTGTTTTTT.

The gene calls are TRBV28 and TRBJ2-5, with D uncertain. Germline values: CDR1 MDHEN, CDR2 SYDVKM. V lost 1 base to trimming and J lost 7 bases, with 10 bases between them. This CDR3 comprises 13 residues. DNA for the CDR3: TGTGCCAGCAGTTTATCCCAAGCAGGGACCCAGTACTTC. Its protein is CASSLSQAGTQYF.

The V and J genes are TRBV6-1 and TRBJ2-7; 7 nucleotides match TRBD2. This CDR3 contains 16 residues. V gave up 3 bases and J gave up 4 bases; unmatched junction bases: 12. CDR1 is MNHNS and CDR2 is SASEGT in the germline V gene. This chain's CDR3 is CASSEWPAGVGYEQYF. CDR3 sequence (DNA): TGTGCCAGCAGTGAGTGGCCCGCGGGAGTAGGATACGAGCAGTACTTC.

The chain links TRBV27 to TRBJ2-3; D is possibly TRBD2 (6 bases). Germline V gives CDR1 MNHEY, CDR2 SMNVEV (reference sequence). The V gene lost 4 bases and the J gene lost 1 base, with 6 bases spanning the gap. The CDR3 is 13 residues long. The CDR3 region has the DNA TGTGCCAGCAGTTGGAGGGGCACAGATACGCAGTATTTT. Translation gives CASSWRGTDTQYF.

J is TRBJ2-1 and V is TRBV11-3, with D uncertain. CDR1 and CDR2 (germline): SGHNT, YENEEA. This CDR3 region has 13 residues. The V and J ends lost 5 bases and 8 bases respectively, with 13 bases between them. For the CDR3, the DNA is TGTGCCAGCAGCACCCCCAGAGGCGATGAGCAGTTCTTC. Its translation: CASSTPRGDEQFF.

The V gene is TRBV7-8, the J gene TRBJ2-3, with TRBD2 matching 8 bases. Germline V gene data show CDR1 as SGHVS and CDR2 as FQNEAQ. V trimming: 5 bases; J trimming: 5 bases; junction bases outside the gene matches: 9. This CDR3 is 15 amino acids long. CDR3 protein: CASSDGLAGGDTQYF. CDR3 sequence (DNA): TGTGCCAGCAGCGACGGACTAGCAGGCGGAGATACGCAGTATTTT. Full variable domain (missing parts from reference TRBV7-8 and TRBJ2-3): GAGVSQSPRYKVAKRGQDVALRCDPISGHVSLFWYQQALGQGPEFLTYFQNEAQLDKSGLPSDRFFAERPEGSVSTLKIQRTQQEDSAVYLCASSDGLAGGDTQYFGPGTRLTVL.

The chain employs TRBV5-4 and TRBJ2-3; D is uncertain. This CDR3 contains 15 residues. From germline, CDR1 is SGHNT and CDR2 YYREEE (reference sequence). The V end was cut by 1 base, the J end by 2 bases, with 11 bases between. This chain's CDR3 is CASSLINEPTDTQYF. CDR3 sequence (DNA): TGTGCCAGCAGCTTGATTAACGAACCCACAGATACGCAGTATTTT. Together with reference TRBV5-4 and TRBJ2-3, the CDR3 gives the full variable domain: ETGVTQSPTHLIKTRGQQVTLRCSSQSGHNTVSWYQQALGQGPQFIFQYYREEENGRGNFPPRFSGLQFPNYSSELNVNALELDDSALYLCASSLINEPTDTQYFGPGTRLTVL.

The rearrangement joins TRBV2 to TRBJ1-2; D possibly corresponds to TRBD1 (6 bases). Trimming cost V 8 bases and J 8 bases, with 18 bases left between them. The CDR3 length is 13 residues. Germline CDR1 is SNHLY and CDR2 is FYNNEI. The CDR3 loop reads CASFPGGAQGYTF. The CDR3 region has the DNA TGTGCCAGCTTTCCGGGGGGGGCGCAAGGCTACACCTTC.

This clone was counted once. This chain uses TRBV10-2 with TRBJ2-1; D is ambiguous. The CDR3 loop spans 14 amino acids. The germline V and J ends were trimmed by 3 bases and 1 base, with 7 bases remaining between them. Germline CDR1 is WSHSY and CDR2 is SAAADI. The CDR3 sequence: CASSEDPSYNEQFF. CDR3 nucleotides: TGCGCCAGCAGTGAAGACCCTTCCTACAATGAGCAGTTCTTC.

To note about this clone: Relative to the germline gene, one junction end is altered; a read error may explain this. This sample includes further DNA sequences coding for the same CDR3. The chain joins TRBV19 to TRBJ1-2; no definite D call. Germline V gene lookup returns CDR1 LNHDA and CDR2 SQIVND (reference sequence). The CDR3 length is 11 residues. The CDR3 is CASSIPDGYTF. CDR3 DNA sequence: TGTGCCAGCAGTATCCCGGATGGCTACACCTTC.

About this clone: The junction differs from germline at one of its ends, possibly a read error. The V call is TRBV7-8, the J call TRBJ2-5; D could derive from TRBD1 or TRBD2 (5 bases each). The CDR3 covers 17 residues. Germline lookup yields CDR1 SGHVS and CDR2 FQNEAQ. The CDR3 loop is CASILFGPEGIKETQYF. The DNA for the CDR3 is TGTGCCAGCATCTTATTCGGACCCGAGGGGATTAAAGAGACCCAGTACTTC.

The chain employs TRBV29-1 and TRBJ1-4; D is uncertain. This CDR3 has 13 amino acids. Trimming cost V 7 bases and J 8 bases, with 17 bases left between them. Germline V gene data show CDR1 as SQVTM and CDR2 as ANQGSEA. The CDR3 reads CSAWTARGEKLFF. The DNA for the CDR3 is TGCAGCGCCTGGACTGCCCGTGGGGAAAAACTGTTTTTT.

This clone is labeled as medium-sized (0.01 to 0.1%). V usage is TRBV5-1 and J usage is TRBJ2-7, with 7 bases matching TRBD2. The germline gives CDR1 SGHRS, CDR2 YFSETQ. The CDR3 extends over 14 amino acids. Trimming took 4 bases from V and 2 from J; bases not matched to a gene: 6. The CDR3 reads CASSPEREPYEQYF. CDR3 DNA: TGCGCCAGCAGCCCCGAGCGGGAACCCTACGAGCAGTACTTC.

The V gene is TRBV19, the J gene TRBJ1-1; D is possibly TRBD1 (5 bases). V lost 5 bases and J lost 2, with 12 bases in between. The CDR3 totals 14 residues. Germline CDR1 is LNHDA and CDR2 is SQIVND (reference sequence). The CDR3 region is CASSLGQGNTEAFF. CDR3 nucleotides: TGTGCCAGTAGTCTTGGTCAGGGAAACACTGAAGCTTTCTTT.

This chain uses TRBV27 with TRBJ1-5, with TRBD1 matching over 9 bases. Germline V gives CDR1 MNHEY, CDR2 SMNVEV (reference sequence). The V gene end was trimmed by 2 bases and the J gene end by 6 bases; junction bases not matched to a gene: 5. The CDR3 is made up of 15 amino acids. CDR3 DNA sequence: TGTGCCAGCAGTTTAGTGACAGGGGGTGGTCAGCCCCAGCATTTT. Protein: CASSLVTGGGQPQHF.

The chain recombines TRBV28 with TRBJ1-1, with 7 bases identical to TRBD1. CDR1 is MDHEN and CDR2 is SYDVKM in the germline V gene. Trimming cost V 6 bases and J 7 bases; bases outside gene matches: 2. This CDR3 spans 11 amino acids. Here the CDR3 reads CASSRDSEAFF. For the CDR3, the DNA is TGTGCCAGCAGCCGGGACAGTGAAGCTTTCTTT.

J is TRBJ2-5 and V is TRBV5-1; TRBD2 aligns across 13 bases. The germline gives CDR1 SGHRS, CDR2 YFSETQ. The V segment lost 2 bases and the J segment 3 bases; nucleotides outside the gene matches: 4. The length of the CDR3 is 16 residues. CDR3 DNA sequence: TGCGCCAGCAGCTTATCCGGACTAGCGGGAGAAGAGACCCAGTACTTC. Protein product: CASSLSGLAGEETQYF.

The V call is TRBV28, the J call TRBJ2-1; 11 nucleotides align to TRBD2. Germline V gives CDR1 MDHEN, CDR2 SYDVKM. The CDR3 covers 14 residues. Trimming cost V 5 bases and J 9 bases; bases outside gene matches: 6. CDR3 protein: CASSKTSGGGEQFF. The CDR3 DNA reads TGTGCCAGCAGTAAAACTAGCGGGGGCGGTGAGCAGTTCTTC.

The V call is TRBV4-1, the J call TRBJ2-7; TRBD1 aligns across 8 bases. This CDR3 comprises 13 residues. The V gene's germline CDR1 is MGHRA and CDR2 YSYEKL. With 1 base clipped from V and 7 bases from J, the junction kept 3 bases outside the gene matches. CDR3 DNA: TGCGCCAGCAGCCAAGGACAGGGGAGAGAGCAGTACTTC. Translation gives CASSQGQGREQYF.

This chain links TRBV6-5 with TRBJ2-3; 7 bases line up with TRBD2. The CDR3 is made up of 12 amino acids. V lost 7 bases and J lost 6; bases outside the gene matches: 4. From germline, CDR1 is MNHEY and CDR2 SVGAGI. The CDR3 sequence: CASNNGRDTQYF. CDR3 in DNA: TGTGCCAGCAACAACGGGAGGGATACGCAGTATTTT.

This chain links TRBV27 with TRBJ2-2; 7 bases are shared with TRBD1. Germline-derived CDR1 and CDR2 are MNHEY and SMNVEV (reference sequence). Unmatched junction bases numbered 1, after V lost 2 bases and J lost 4 bases. The CDR3 covers 14 residues. CDR3 nucleotide sequence: TGTGCCAGCAGTTTAGCAGGGGGCACCGGGGAGCTGTTTTTT. Translated, it gives CASSLAGGTGELFF.

The rearrangement joins TRBV7-6 to TRBJ2-1, with D perhaps TRBD1 (6 bases). The ends were cut back, 2 bases at V and 6 bases at J, with 11 bases in the middle. The CDR3 is made up of 14 amino acids. Per the germline V gene, CDR1 is SGHVS and CDR2 is FNYEAQ. The chain's CDR3 is CASSLRQGFNEQFF. CDR3 coding DNA: TGTGCCAGCAGCTTACGGCAGGGGTTCAATGAGCAGTTCTTC.